The 19 T cell receptor beta chains given below trace back to one sample, sequenced in a study of regulatory T cells in long-lasting Graves disease. To make TCR beta libraries, researchers used iRepertoire HTBI primers and Arm-PCR of CDR3 regions. TCRdb ran MiXCR on the multiplex PCR reads and lists one entry per CDR3 protein. The sample lists more than 300,000 distinct CDR3 sequences; around 19% were seen once. Time point described: persistent/refractory GD, antithyroid drugs over 5 years with positive TRAb. The TCR library was made from RNA that had been extracted from PBMCs in TRIzol. The sequences come from peripheral blood mononuclear cells (PBMCs), collected when the disease was refractory, from a patient treated with antithyroid drugs. Source of these receptors: a female donor with Graves disease.

This clonotype was counted many times. The J gene is TRBJ1-2, the V gene TRBV12-3 or TRBV12-4; 7 bases map to TRBD1. Germline trimming cut 7 bases from V and 2 bases from J; bases unmatched to any gene: 4. CDR3 size: 13 residues. CDR3 in DNA: TGTGCCAGCACTCCGACAGGGAACTATGGCTACACCTTC. Protein product: CASTPTGNYGYTF.

This clonotype appeared many times. This chain uses TRBV6-1 with TRBJ1-5, with a possible D match to TRBD1 (6 bases). The length of the CDR3 is 15 residues. V lost 5 bases and J lost 5, with 16 bases in between. The germline gives CDR1 MNHNS, CDR2 SASEGT. The CDR3 DNA follows: TGTGCCAGCAGTCCCACAGGGCCTTCCTATCAGCCCCAGCATTTT. Translation: CASSPTGPSYQPQHF.

The rearrangement joins TRBV30 to TRBJ2-4, with TRBD1 matching 7 bases. The CDR3 runs to 13 residues. V trimming: 4 bases; J trimming: 8 bases; junction bases outside the gene matches: 8. Germline CDR1 GTSNPN, CDR2 SVGIG (reference sequence). The CDR3 DNA reads as TGTGCCTGGAATACCGGGACAGCGGACATTCAGTACTTC. Amino acids: CAWNTGTADIQYF.

The chain employs TRBV7-9 and TRBJ2-3; D not resolved. This CDR3 spans 13 amino acids. Germline V gives CDR1 SEHNR, CDR2 FQNEAQ (reference sequence). V lost 1 base to trimming and J lost 2 bases, with 4 bases between them. The CDR3 protein is CASSLVFTDTQYF. The CDR3 coding sequence is TGTGCCAGCAGCTTAGTATTCACAGATACGCAGTATTTT.

This clonotype was seen many times. V usage is TRBV12-3 or TRBV12-4 and J usage is TRBJ2-2; D is possibly TRBD1 or TRBD2 (5 bases each). The CDR3 loop spans 15 amino acids. Between the trimmed V and J ends, which lost 6 bases and 4 bases, there was a span of 15 bases. CDR3 loop: CASRPGTQGTGELFF. The CDR3, as DNA: TGTGCCAGCAGACCCGGGACCCAGGGCACCGGGGAGCTGTTTTTT.

On this clonotype: One end of the junction fails to match germline, which may point to a read error. The J gene is TRBJ2-5, the V gene TRBV7-2; 7 bases align to TRBD2. Per the germline V gene, CDR1 is SGHTA and CDR2 is FQGNSA. The CDR3 has 10 amino acids. As DNA, the CDR3 is TGCAGCGTCCGGCGGGAGACCCAGCACTTC. Its translation is CSVRRETQHF.

At least ten counts were recorded for this clonotype. This chain uses TRBV28 with TRBJ2-2; D unresolved. Deletions cut 2 bases from V and 3 bases from J, with 10 bases between. Looked up from germline, CDR1 is MDHEN and CDR2 is SYDVKM. CDR3 length: 15 amino acids. DNA of the CDR3: TGTGCCAGCAGTTTAACGCTACGAGACACCGGGGAGCTGTTTTTT. Translating gives CASSLTLRDTGELFF.

Ten or more counts support this clonotype. This chain uses TRBV13 with TRBJ1-1, with TRBD1 matching over 7 bases. The ends lost 5 bases at V and 6 bases at J; junction bases unmatched: 6. The germline V gene has CDR1 PRHDT and CDR2 FYEKMQ (reference sequence). CDR3 size: 13 residues. The CDR3 nucleotides are TGTGCCAGCAGCATTGACAGGGACCCTGAAGCTTTCTTT. This translates into CASSIDRDPEAFF.

In this sample, this clonotype turned up many times. The J gene is TRBJ2-6, the V gene TRBV30; no reliable D call. The CDR3 contains 12 residues. Looked up from germline, CDR1 is GTSNPN and CDR2 is SVGIG (reference sequence). V was shortened by 3 bases and J by 7 bases, with 7 bases between the two germline ends. The DNA for the CDR3 is TGTGCCTGGAGCCTTGGTGCCAACGTCCTGACTTTC. It codes for CAWSLGANVLTF.

This chain links TRBV5-1 with TRBJ2-1, with a tentative D call TRBD1 (5 bases). Trimming removed 10 bases at V and 5 bases at J, with 16 bases between. The CDR3 runs 13 residues. Germline CDR1 and CDR2: SGHRS and YFSETQ. The CDR3 nucleotides read TGCGCCTCAAGGGGCGTAGCCGACAATGAGCAGTTCTTC. It yields the protein CASRGVADNEQFF.

This clonotype was seen many times. The V call is TRBV12-3 or TRBV12-4, the J call TRBJ1-2; D unclear. V lost 11 bases and J lost 8, with 15 bases in between. The CDR3 runs 11 residues. CDR3 nucleotides: TGTGCCGGGCTTGGGCCGTCGGGCTACACCTTC. Translated, it gives CAGLGPSGYTF.

This chain links TRBV15 with TRBJ1-1; no firm D call. This CDR3 spans 15 amino acids. CDR1 and CDR2 (germline): LNHNV, YYDKDF (reference sequence). The V end lost 1 base, the J end lost 5 bases, and 14 bases lay between the germline ends. The CDR3 DNA reads TGTGCCACCAGCAGAGGAGGGAAATTGATGACTGAAGCTTTCTTT. It is translated as CATSRGGKLMTEAFF. Based on the CDR3 plus reference TRBV15 and TRBJ1-1, the full variable domain is DAMVIQNPRYQVTQFGKPVTLSCSQTLNHNVMYWYQQKSSQAPKLLFHYYDKDFNNEADTPDNFQSRRPNTSFCFLDIRSPGLGDTAMYLCATSRGGKLMTEAFFGQGTRLTVV.

This clonotype was observed a handful of times. V gene TRBV29-1 combines with J gene TRBJ2-7; 13 bases align to TRBD2. CDR3 length equals 13 residues. The germline gives CDR1 SQVTM, CDR2 ANQGSEA. Unmatched junction bases numbered 4, after V lost 7 bases and J lost 4 bases. The CDR3 loop is CSAKGLAGYEQYF. The DNA for the CDR3 is TGCAGCGCGAAGGGACTAGCGGGATACGAGCAGTACTTC.

The V call is TRBV28, the J call TRBJ2-7; 8 bases map to TRBD1. Germline CDR1 MDHEN, CDR2 SYDVKM. This CDR3 is built from 14 residues. V gave up 4 bases and J gave up 2 bases; unmatched junction bases: 4. The CDR3 loop is CASSYRGLTYEQYF. The CDR3, as DNA: TGTGCCAGCAGTTACAGGGGGTTGACCTACGAGCAGTACTTC. The full variable domain, its missing parts supplied by reference TRBV28 and TRBJ2-7, is DVKVTQSSRYLVKRTGEKVFLECVQDMDHENMFWYRQDPGLGLRLIYFSYDVKMKEKGDIPEGYSVSREKKERFSLILESASTNQTSMYLCASSYRGLTYEQYFGPGTRLTVT.

The rearrangement joins TRBV12-3 or TRBV12-4 to TRBJ2-2, with D tentatively TRBD2 (5 bases). V was trimmed by 3 bases and J by 6 bases, leaving 35 bases between them. This CDR3 spans 22 amino acids. CDR3 region: CASSFFERTGDKPSRTSGELFF. Here the CDR3 DNA reads TGTGCCAGCAGTTTTTTCGAGAGGACCGGGGATAAACCGTCGCGAACATCCGGGGAGCTGTTTTTT.

A word on this clonotype: Since a much larger clone is just one base distant, this may be a read error. The chain has TRBV6-1 and TRBJ1-6; the match to TRBD1 covers 9 bases. The CDR3 loop spans 14 amino acids. Per germline, CDR1 MNHNS and CDR2 SASEGT. CDR3 DNA: TGTGTCAGCAGCGGACAGGGGATCAATTCACCCCTCCACTTT. Protein: CVSSGQGINSPLHF.

This clonotype has just a few counts. A read error is possible here, since a much larger clone lies one base away. J is TRBJ1-1 and V is TRBV28; D not resolved. Germline CDR1 MDHEN, CDR2 SYDVKM. The CDR3 is 11 residues long. V lost 5 bases, J lost 7 bases, and 8 bases lay in between. This CDR3 is CASSVGSEAFF. The CDR3 bases are TGTGCCAGCAGTGTGGGCAGTGAAGCTTTCTTT.

This clonotype was observed many times. V and J are TRBV3-1 and TRBJ1-2; maybe TRBD1 (5 bases). The V end lost 1 base, the J end lost 8 bases, and 8 bases lay between the germline ends. Germline CDR1 and CDR2: LGHDT and YNNKEL (reference sequence). CDR3 length: 12 amino acids. The CDR3 bases are TGTGCCAGCAGCCAAGCAGGGACGGGCTACACCTTC. It yields the protein CASSQAGTGYTF. The variable domain in full, completed from reference TRBV3-1 and TRBJ1-2, reads DTAVSQTPKYLVTQMGNDKSIKCEQNLGHDTMYWYKQDSKKFLKIMFSYNNKELIINETVPNRFSPKSPDKAHLNLHINSLELGDSAVYFCASSQAGTGYTFGSGTRLTVV.

This clonotype was observed a handful of times. The chain carries TRBV6-1 and TRBJ2-3, with D possibly being TRBD2 (5 bases). V gave up 7 bases and J gave up 7 bases, with 21 bases separating them. Germline CDR1 and CDR2: MNHNS and SASEGT. This CDR3 spans 15 amino acids. The CDR3 DNA is TGTGCCAGCAATCTTCAGGAGGCCCTGGGAAATACGCAGTATTTT. It translates to CASNLQEALGNTQYF.